One sample yielded the 31 T cell receptor beta chains listed below, sequenced in a study of blood T cell repertoires in COVID-19. Produced via immunoSEQ multiplex PCR; TCRdb's table is partial and in-frame only. This sample has about 100,000 clones; roughly 84% occur once, and the top ten carry roughly 12%. Sequences were obtained from peripheral blood. Receptors were obtained from a human donor in a cohort sampled during active COVID-19.

The chain carries TRBV12-5 and TRBJ2-7; 8 bases line up with TRBD1. V dropped 2 bases and J dropped 4; count of bases not matched to a gene: 10. CDR1 is LGHNT and CDR2 is FRNRAP in the germline V gene. The CDR3 is 16 residues long. The CDR3: CASGLIPGQGSYEQYF. The CDR3 nucleotides are TGTGCTAGTGGTTTGATCCCCGGACAGGGTTCGTACGAGCAGTACTTC. Complete variable domain (other parts from reference TRBV12-5 and TRBJ2-7): DARVTQTPRHKVTEMGQEVTMRCQPILGHNTVFWYRQTMMQGLELLAYFRNRAPLDDSGMPKDRFSAEMPDATLATLKIQPSEPRDSAVYFCASGLIPGQGSYEQYFGPGTRLTVT.

This clone was seen a single time. This sequence joins TRBV7-7 and TRBJ2-2, with TRBD1 matching over 8 bases. J gave up 2 bases and V 3 bases, and 2 bases lay outside the gene matches. Germline loops: CDR1 SSHAT, CDR2 FNYEAQ (reference sequence). This CDR3 has 15 residues. As DNA, the CDR3 is TGTGCCAGCAGCTTCGGACAGGGAAACACCGGGGAGCTGTTTTTT. This codes for CASSFGQGNTGELFF.

The V call is TRBV28, the J call TRBJ1-1; no firm D call. Per germline, CDR1 MDHEN and CDR2 SYDVKM. The CDR3 is made up of 15 amino acids. V was shortened by 6 bases and J by 1 base, with 15 bases between the two germline ends. CDR3 sequence reads: CASSIEVVPNTEAFF. The CDR3 region has the DNA TGTGCCAGCAGCATCGAGGTAGTCCCGAACACTGAAGCTTTCTTT.

A few counts support this clone. V gene TRBV7-6 combines with J gene TRBJ2-1; 13 nucleotides agree with TRBD2. CDR3 length: 17 amino acids. Germline V gene lookup returns CDR1 SGHVS and CDR2 FNYEAQ. Trimming took 0 bases from V and 6 from J; bases not matched to a gene: 5. CDR3 nucleotides: TGTGCCAGCAGCTTAGCGATACTAGCGGGAGGGCCCAATGAGCAGTTCTTC. Its protein product is CASSLAILAGGPNEQFF.

CDR3 sequence reads: CASSRPHGGAYNEQFF. The CDR3 nucleotides read TGTGCCAGCAGCCGACCCCACGGGGGGGCGTACAATGAGCAGTTCTTC. The chain carries TRBV3-1 (or the pseudogene TRBV3-2) and TRBJ2-1, with 8 bases fitting TRBD2. The CDR3 totals 16 residues. V lost 4 bases to trimming and J lost 4 bases; unmatched junction nucleotides: 9. Germline values: CDR1 LGHDT, CDR2 YNNKEL (reference sequence).

The chain couples TRBV2 to TRBJ2-4, with D perhaps TRBD1 (5 bases). The V and J ends lost 4 bases and 1 base respectively, with 14 bases between them. Germline CDR1 SNHLY, CDR2 FYNNEI. This CDR3 is 16 amino acids long. DNA of the CDR3: TGTGCCAGCAGTGTACGGGTTGCAGGGGCCAAAAACATTCAGTACTTC. Protein: CASSVRVAGAKNIQYF.

The V call is TRBV3-1 (or the pseudogene TRBV3-2), the J call TRBJ1-5; no clear D. Germline lookup yields CDR1 LGHDT and CDR2 YNNKEL (reference sequence). The CDR3 runs to 15 residues. Trimming cost V 0 bases and J 6 bases, with 12 bases left between them. The CDR3, as DNA: TGTGCCAGCAGCCAAGAATTCTCTCCTACTCAGCCCCAGCATTTT. Amino acids: CASSQEFSPTQPQHF.

The V and J genes are TRBV7-8 and TRBJ2-7; 9 nucleotides agree with TRBD2. Germline V CDR1 and CDR2: SGHVS, FQNEAQ. V was pared by 6 bases and J by 2 bases, with 11 bases of the junction left unmatched. The CDR3 is 16 residues long. The CDR3 DNA is TGTGCCAGCAGTCCGACCGGGACTAGCTATACCTACGAGCAGTACTTC. This encodes CASSPTGTSYTYEQYF. The full variable domain, rest sourced from reference TRBV7-8 and TRBJ2-7, is GAGVSQSPRYKVAKRGQDVALRCDPISGHVSLFWYQQALGQGPEFLTYFQNEAQLDKSGLPSDRFFAERPEGSVSTLKIQRTQQEDSAVYLCASSPTGTSYTYEQYFGPGTRLTVT.

This chain joins TRBV6-6 and TRBJ2-7, with a weak D call TRBD2 (7 bases). V lost 6 bases to trimming and J lost 0 bases, with 12 bases between them. This CDR3 contains 14 residues. Germline V lookup: CDR1 MNHNY, CDR2 SVGAGI (reference sequence). The chain's CDR3 is CASRGGLSSYEQYF. Here the CDR3 DNA reads TGTGCCAGCAGGGGGGGGCTGAGCTCCTACGAGCAGTACTTC.

The V call is TRBV6-6, the J call TRBJ1-6; 7 nucleotides align to TRBD1. The CDR3 loop spans 13 amino acids. The trim removed 6 bases at V and 7 bases at J, leaving 3 bases unmatched. The germline CDR1 and CDR2 sequences are MNHNY and SVGAGI (reference sequence). The CDR3: CASSGQENSPLHF. In nucleotides, the CDR3 is TGTGCCAGCAGCGGACAGGAAAATTCACCCCTCCACTTT.

This clone appeared a few times. This chain connects TRBV7-2 to TRBJ2-7; D may be TRBD2 (6 bases). The CDR3 has 17 residues. The germline V and J ends were trimmed by 3 bases and 2 bases, with 20 bases remaining between them. Germline values: CDR1 SGHTA, CDR2 FQGNSA. The CDR3 bases are TGTGCCAGCAGCTTGGAGGGGTCTGAGTCAGCTCCCTACGAGCAGTACTTC. Its protein product is CASSLEGSESAPYEQYF. Filled out from reference TRBV7-2 and TRBJ2-7, the complete variable domain reads GAGVSQSPSNKVTEKGKDVELRCDPISGHTALYWYRQSLGQGLEFLIYFQGNSAPDKSGLPSDRFSAERTGGSVSTLTIQRTQQEDSAVYLCASSLEGSESAPYEQYFGPGTRLTVT.

The V and J genes are TRBV13 and TRBJ1-1, with D possibly matching TRBD1 (6 bases). Trimming left V 4 bases short and J 5 bases short, with 14 bases between. Germline loops: CDR1 PRHDT, CDR2 FYEKMQ (reference sequence). CDR3 length equals 14 residues. The CDR3 region has the DNA TGTGCCAGCAGCTCAACAGGGTTTTGGACTGAAGCTTTCTTT. Its translation: CASSSTGFWTEAFF.

This clone has only a few counts. The rearrangement uses TRBV7-9 and TRBJ2-7; 7 bases are a match to TRBD2. CDR1 SEHNR and CDR2 FQNEAQ come from the germline V gene (reference sequence). V was clipped by 1 base and J by 1 base; unmatched bases: 1. This CDR3 has 14 residues. CDR3 nucleotides: TGTGCCAGCAGCTTAGGGACTAGTTCCTACGAGCAGTACTTC. Its protein product is CASSLGTSSYEQYF.

The chain couples TRBV7-2 to TRBJ2-3, with TRBD2 identical over 8 bases. The CDR3 sequence is 16 residues long. Germline values: CDR1 SGHTA, CDR2 FQGNSA. V shed 0 bases and J 5 bases; nucleotides not matched to a gene: 7. The CDR3 nucleotides read TGTGCCAGCAGCTTAGCCCGAGCGGGAGTGGGAGATACGCAGTATTTT. It yields the protein CASSLARAGVGDTQYF.

The chain is built from TRBV27 and TRBJ2-7; TRBD1 might be the D (6 bases). The CDR3 contains 14 residues. The germline CDR1 and CDR2 sequences are MNHEY and SMNVEV (reference sequence). With 7 bases removed from V and 3 bases from J, the gap between germline ends came to 16 bases. CDR3 DNA sequence: TGTGCCAGCACCACCCCCGGACAGTTCTACGAGCAGTACTTC. Its translation: CASTTPGQFYEQYF.

This clone came up once. V usage is TRBV6-6 and J usage is TRBJ2-5; D is undetermined. The CDR3 totals 12 residues. V lost 2 bases and J lost 3, with 4 bases in between. The germline gives CDR1 MNHNY, CDR2 SVGAGI (reference sequence). The CDR3 region has the DNA TGTGCCAGCAGTTACGGCAAAGAGACCCAGTACTTC. Protein: CASSYGKETQYF.

This chain connects TRBV7-8 to TRBJ1-3; D call uncertain. Germline V gene sequence: CDR1 SGHVS, CDR2 FQNEAQ. V was cut by 1 base and J by 3 bases, with 4 bases left in between. The CDR3 length is 13 residues. The CDR3 reads CASSLDGGNTIYF. The DNA for the CDR3 is TGTGCCAGCAGCTTAGACGGTGGAAACACCATATATTTT.

The chain combines TRBV21-1 with TRBJ2-3; no DNA check was done on the table's D call, TRBD1. TRBV21-1 is marked as a pseudogene. The CDR3 totals 12 residues. The CDR3 sequence: CASSPYRDTQYF. The CDR3 DNA reads TGTGCCAGCAGCCCCTACAGAGATACGCAGTATTTT.

The chain uses TRBV5-1 and TRBJ1-1; D remains unclear. The CDR3 length is 15 residues. V shed 0 bases and J shed 0 bases, with 9 bases lying between them. Germline V gives CDR1 SGHRS, CDR2 YFSETQ. CDR3 protein: CASSLGRGMNTEAFF. Written as DNA, the CDR3 is TGCGCCAGCAGCTTGGGTCGGGGTATGAACACTGAAGCTTTCTTT.

The chain combines TRBV9 with TRBJ1-6; TRBD1 is a possible D gene (6 bases). Germline CDR1 is SGDLS and CDR2 is YYNGEE. The CDR3 extends over 14 amino acids. V shed 1 base and J shed 10 bases, with 12 bases lying between them. The CDR3 is CASSVKGGNSPLHF. The CDR3 nucleotides are TGTGCCAGCAGCGTAAAGGGGGGGAACTCACCCCTCCACTTT.

The rearrangement uses TRBV7-2 and TRBJ1-2; 8 bases are shared with TRBD1. Germline V gene sequence: CDR1 SGHTA, CDR2 FQGNSA. The ends lost 0 bases at V and 5 bases at J; junction bases unmatched: 5. CDR3 length: 15 residues. The CDR3 DNA is TGTGCCAGCAGCTTAGCGGTCAGGGGGCTTTATGGCTACACCTTC. This sequence encodes CASSLAVRGLYGYTF.

The gene calls are TRBV29-1 and TRBJ2-2; 7 bases line up with TRBD1. From germline, CDR1 is SQVTM and CDR2 ANQGSEA. Trimming removed 0 bases from V and 3 bases from J; junction bases left unmatched: 4. The CDR3 contains 15 residues. The CDR3 loop is CSVEDGQVYTGELFF. The CDR3 DNA is TGCAGCGTTGAAGATGGACAGGTCTACACCGGGGAGCTGTTTTTT.

The genes are TRBV9 and TRBJ2-1, with D maybe TRBD2 (6 bases). Trimming removed 0 bases from V and 5 bases from J, with 12 bases in between. The CDR3 is 15 amino acids. The V gene's germline CDR1 is SGDLS and CDR2 YYNGEE. CDR3 bases: TGTGCCAGCAGCGTAGACGTCGGGAGTAACAATGAGCAGTTCTTC. It is translated as CASSVDVGSNNEQFF.

The chain has TRBV7-6 and TRBJ2-7; 12 bases are a match to TRBD2. The trim removed 5 bases at V and 1 base at J, leaving 3 bases unmatched. This CDR3 has 15 residues. Germline values: CDR1 SGHVS, CDR2 FNYEAQ. The CDR3 region is CASSQTSGSSYEQYF. The CDR3 DNA sequence: TGTGCCAGCAGCCAGACTAGCGGGAGTTCCTACGAGCAGTACTTC.

The V gene is TRBV14, the J gene TRBJ1-2; D not resolved. In germline, CDR1 is SGHDN, CDR2 FVKESK. Deletions cut 7 bases from V and 1 base from J, with 10 bases between. This CDR3 has 13 residues. CDR3 amino acids: CASTPQINYGYTF. CDR3 sequence (DNA): TGTGCCAGCACCCCACAGATTAACTATGGCTACACCTTC.

This chain connects TRBV9 to TRBJ1-3; D is unclear. The CDR3 has 16 amino acids. Looked up from germline, CDR1 is SGDLS and CDR2 is YYNGEE. V dropped 1 base and J dropped 3 bases, with 14 bases sitting between them. The CDR3 sequence is CASSVTPTGNGNTIYF. The CDR3 DNA is TGTGCCAGCAGCGTAACCCCCACCGGGAATGGAAACACCATATATTTT.

The chain recombines TRBV6-6 with TRBJ2-1; 8 bases line up with TRBD2. With 7 bases clipped from V and 2 bases from J, the junction kept 7 bases outside the gene matches. Per the germline V gene, CDR1 is MNHNY and CDR2 is SVGAGI (reference sequence). The CDR3 consists of 15 residues. The DNA for the CDR3 is TGTGCCAGCACCCTACGGGGGGGGACCTACAATGAGCAGTTCTTC. It is translated as CASTLRGGTYNEQFF.

The V call is TRBV27, the J call TRBJ1-5; TRBD1 might be the D (6 bases). The CDR3 is made up of 14 amino acids. Looked up from germline, CDR1 is MNHEY and CDR2 is SMNVEV (reference sequence). Trimming removed 6 bases from V and 3 bases from J, with 12 bases in between. The DNA for the CDR3 is TGTGCCAGCAGCCCTGACAGGTTCAATCAGCCCCAGCATTTT. The encoded protein is CASSPDRFNQPQHF.

V and J are TRBV20-1 and TRBJ2-5; 10 nucleotides align to TRBD2. J lost 5 bases, V lost 3 bases, and 6 bases had no gene match. This CDR3 contains 14 residues. Germline V gene sequence: CDR1 DFQATT, CDR2 SNEGSKA (reference sequence). This CDR3 is CSASASGSLETQYF. The CDR3 DNA is TGCAGTGCTAGTGCTAGCGGGAGTTTGGAGACCCAGTACTTC.

The chain combines TRBV29-1 with TRBJ2-7; weak D call: TRBD1 (5 bases). The germline gives CDR1 SQVTM, CDR2 ANQGSEA. The V end lost 6 bases, the J end lost 5 bases, and 17 bases lay between the germline ends. This CDR3 is built from 13 residues. Written as DNA, the CDR3 is TGCAGCGTGGGGATTGATTGGGGCCACGAGCAGTACTTC. This encodes CSVGIDWGHEQYF.

The chain couples TRBV19 to TRBJ2-7; 11 bases align to TRBD1. V trimming: 7 bases; J trimming: 1 base; junction bases outside the gene matches: 6. Germline CDR1 and CDR2: LNHDA and SQIVND (reference sequence). This CDR3 spans 15 amino acids. The chain's CDR3 is CASKPGQGVSYEQYF. DNA for the CDR3: TGTGCCAGTAAACCGGGACAGGGGGTTTCCTACGAGCAGTACTTC.